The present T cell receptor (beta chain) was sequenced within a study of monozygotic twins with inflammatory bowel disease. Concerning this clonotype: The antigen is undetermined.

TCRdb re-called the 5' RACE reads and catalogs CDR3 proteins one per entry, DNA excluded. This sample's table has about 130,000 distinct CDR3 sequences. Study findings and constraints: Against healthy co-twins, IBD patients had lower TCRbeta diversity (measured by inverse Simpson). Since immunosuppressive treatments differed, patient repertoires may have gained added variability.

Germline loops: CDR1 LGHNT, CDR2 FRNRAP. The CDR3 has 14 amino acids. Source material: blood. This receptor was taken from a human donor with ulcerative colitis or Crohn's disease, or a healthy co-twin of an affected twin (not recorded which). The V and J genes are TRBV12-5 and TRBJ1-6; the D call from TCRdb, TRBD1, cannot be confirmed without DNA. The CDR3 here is CASALTVDNSPLHF.